The 15 T cell receptor beta chains in this list originate from one sample, sequenced in a study of cytomegalovirus exposure and HLA in healthy donors (dated by TCRdb to the late 2010s). The receptor library was made with the immunoSEQ multiplex PCR assay. The multiplex PCR relied on a mix of 60 forward primers for TCR Vbeta segments and 13 reverse primers for TCR Jbeta segments. As stored in TCRdb, this immuneACCESS dataset retains in-frame rearrangements with V and J assigned. A fraction of the clones does not appear; measured against another copy, unresolved V genes explain less than half of the discrepancy, and the remainder lacks a known reason. The sample data list 150,000 or so clones, and roughly 74% of these were observed just once. The ten most abundant clones make up about 11% of the sample. The sample comprised PBMCs. The receptors were sampled from a man aged 18 to 29 in good health and CMV-seropositive.

The chain employs TRBV28 and TRBJ1-1; no reliable D call. Germline CDR1 and CDR2: MDHEN and SYDVKM. The CDR3 runs 12 residues. Trimming removed 1 base from V and 10 bases from J, with 10 bases in between. CDR3 DNA: TGTGCCAGCAGTTTATCCCCCGCGGGAGCTTTCTTT. It yields the protein CASSLSPAGAFF.

CDR3 residues: CASIPRDRGRLKAGELFF. DNA for the CDR3: TGTGCCAGCATTCCCCGGGACAGGGGGCGGTTGAAAGCCGGGGAGCTGTTTTTT. The rearrangement joins TRBV28 to TRBJ2-2, with 12 bases identical to TRBD1. V trimming: 7 bases; J trimming: 6 bases; junction bases outside the gene matches: 15. Germline CDR1 is MDHEN and CDR2 is SYDVKM. The CDR3 totals 18 residues.

The chain uses TRBV2 and TRBJ2-7; the match to TRBD1 covers 7 bases. V shed 8 bases and J 13 bases; nucleotides not matched to a gene: 17. Germline CDR1 reads SNHLY; CDR2 reads FYNNEI. The CDR3 has 13 amino acids. This chain's CDR3 is CASSLRRGAGGYF. For the CDR3, the DNA is TGTGCCAGCTCTCTCCGAAGAGGAGCAGGGGGATACTTC.

The rearrangement uses TRBV15 and TRBJ2-7; 13 bases match TRBD2. V shed 1 base and J 4 bases; nucleotides not matched to a gene: 1. This CDR3 is 15 amino acids long. The germline gives CDR1 LNHNV, CDR2 YYDKDF (reference sequence). The CDR3 here is CATSRGTSGSYEQYF. The CDR3 DNA follows: TGTGCCACCAGCAGAGGGACTAGCGGGAGTTACGAGCAGTACTTC.

This chain links TRBV7-9 with TRBJ1-1, with D possibly being TRBD1 (5 bases). Germline CDR1 SEHNR, CDR2 FQNEAQ (reference sequence). The CDR3 covers 14 residues. The V end was cut by 6 bases, the J end by 0 bases, with 11 bases between. CDR3 bases: TGTGCCAGCAGAGCCGACAGCATGAACACTGAAGCTTTCTTT. Encoded protein: CASRADSMNTEAFF.

The V and J genes are TRBV10-2 and TRBJ2-7, with 13 positions matching TRBD2. There are 20 residues in the CDR3. The germline CDR1 and CDR2 sequences are WSHSY and SAAADI. J was trimmed by 8 bases and V by 6 bases; bases with no gene match: 25. CDR3 nucleotides: TGCGCCAGCAGGGGGCGAGACTCCGGGACTAGCGGGACCACTTCCCTCCAGCAGTACTTC. This codes for CASRGRDSGTSGTTSLQQYF.

V usage is TRBV29-1 and J usage is TRBJ2-7, with D tentatively TRBD2 (6 bases). The V gene's germline CDR1 is SQVTM and CDR2 ANQGSEA. There are 14 residues in the CDR3. Trimming took 1 base from V and 7 from J, leaving 17 bases between them. The DNA of the CDR3 is TGCAGCGTTGAAGGGGGAGGTGGGGGGTGTGAGCAGTACTTC. Protein product: CSVEGGGGGCEQYF.

V gene TRBV9 combines with J gene TRBJ2-5; perhaps TRBD2 as D (5 bases). Germline lookup yields CDR1 SGDLS and CDR2 YYNGEE. V lost 4 bases to trimming and J lost 3 bases, with 13 bases between them. The CDR3 consists of 14 residues. CDR3 region: CASSPLRGKETQYF. CDR3 nucleotides: TGTGCCAGCAGCCCCCTACGAGGGAAAGAGACCCAGTACTTC.

The chain joins TRBV28 to TRBJ2-7; 9 nucleotides match TRBD2. Trimming took 5 bases from V and 2 from J; bases not matched to a gene: 10. Germline-derived CDR1 and CDR2 are MDHEN and SYDVKM. The CDR3 spans 16 residues. The CDR3 reads CASSPLTSGRTYEQYF. As DNA, the CDR3 is TGTGCCAGCAGTCCCCTAACTAGCGGGCGGACCTACGAGCAGTACTTC.

The chain links TRBV5-1 to TRBJ2-7, with 8 positions matching TRBD2. There are 15 residues in the CDR3. V shed 4 bases and J 5 bases; nucleotides not matched to a gene: 11. Germline lookup yields CDR1 SGHRS and CDR2 YFSETQ. The CDR3 bases are TGCGCCAGCAGCCTTCTTTACAGCGGGAGTCACGAGCAGTACTTC. Amino acids: CASSLLYSGSHEQYF. The whole variable domain, remainder taken from reference TRBV5-1 and TRBJ2-7, is KAGVTQTPRYLIKTRGQQVTLSCSPISGHRSVSWYQQTPGQGLQFLFEYFSETQRNKGNFPGRFSGRQFSNSRSEMNVSTLELGDSALYLCASSLLYSGSHEQYFGPGTRLTVT.

This clone has just one count. The chain is built from TRBV5-1 and TRBJ2-1, with 9 bases that match TRBD1. Losses at the gene ends were 0 bases for V and 6 bases for J; bases not matched to a gene: 7. CDR1 is SGHRS and CDR2 is YFSETQ in the germline V gene. CDR3 length: 16 residues. The CDR3 loop is CASSLASGTGSNEQFF. The CDR3, as DNA: TGCGCCAGCAGCTTGGCATCCGGGACAGGGTCCAATGAGCAGTTCTTC.

The chain is built from TRBV19 and TRBJ2-6, with a weak D call TRBD1 (5 bases). The ends were cut back, 6 bases at V and 2 bases at J, with 8 bases in the middle. The germline V gene has CDR1 LNHDA and CDR2 SQIVND (reference sequence). The CDR3 sequence is 14 residues long. Here the CDR3 DNA reads TGTGCCAGTAGCACAGGACCTGGGGCCAACGTCCTGACTTTC. Encoded protein: CASSTGPGANVLTF.

J is TRBJ2-1 and V is TRBV10-3; 7 bases fit TRBD1. Germline CDR1 and CDR2: ENHRY and SYGVKD. The CDR3 loop spans 14 amino acids. The V segment lost 7 bases and the J segment 0 bases; nucleotides outside the gene matches: 3. The chain's CDR3 is CAINRDSSYNEQFF. In DNA form, the CDR3 reads TGTGCCATCAACCGGGACAGCTCCTACAATGAGCAGTTCTTC.

To note about this clone: The junction shows a germline mismatch at one end, possibly a read error. This rearrangement joins TRBV5-1 to TRBJ2-5; TRBD2 aligns across 9 bases. The CDR3 length is 16 residues. Germline V gene sequence: CDR1 SGHRS, CDR2 YFSETQ. The CDR3 DNA follows: TGCGCCCGCAGCCTTATGACTAGCGGAGGGGGGGAGACCCAGTACTTC. It translates to CARSLMTSGGGETQYF.

This chain joins TRBV11-3 and TRBJ1-1; possible D gene TRBD1, 5 bases. Per the germline V gene, CDR1 is SGHNT and CDR2 is YENEEA. Trimming cost V 3 bases and J 5 bases, with 10 bases left between them. The CDR3 extends over 13 amino acids. The CDR3 region has the DNA TGTGCCAGCAGCTTCCAGGGAGGGACTGAAGCTTTCTTT. Protein product: CASSFQGGTEAFF. Full variable domain (missing parts from reference TRBV11-3 and TRBJ1-1): EAGVVQSPRYKIIEKKQPVAFWCNPISGHNTLYWYLQNLGQGPELLIRYENEEAVDDSQLPKDRFSAERLKGVDSTLKIQPAELGDSAVYLCASSFQGGTEAFFGQGTRLTVV.